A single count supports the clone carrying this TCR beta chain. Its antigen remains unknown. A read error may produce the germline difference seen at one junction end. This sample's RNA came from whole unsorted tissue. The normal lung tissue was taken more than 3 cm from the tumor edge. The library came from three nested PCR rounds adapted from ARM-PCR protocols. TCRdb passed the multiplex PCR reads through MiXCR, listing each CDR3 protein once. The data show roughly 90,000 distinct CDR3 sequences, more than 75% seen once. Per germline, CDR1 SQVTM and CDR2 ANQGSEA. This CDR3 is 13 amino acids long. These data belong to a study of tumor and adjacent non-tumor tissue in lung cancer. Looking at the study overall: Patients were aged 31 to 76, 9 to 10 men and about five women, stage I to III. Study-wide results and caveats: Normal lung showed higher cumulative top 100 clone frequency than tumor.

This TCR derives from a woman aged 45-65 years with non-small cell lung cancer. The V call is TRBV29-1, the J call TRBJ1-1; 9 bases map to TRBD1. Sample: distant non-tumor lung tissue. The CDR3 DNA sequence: TGTGGCGTTCACAGGGGGCTCAGCACTGAAGCTTTCTTT. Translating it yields CGVHRGLSTEAFF.